A single sample gave rise to the 19 T cell receptor beta chains below, sequenced in a study of identical twins. TCRdb independently ran MiXCR on the 5' RACE reads; one entry per CDR3 protein. The data contain roughly 490,000 distinct CDR3 sequences, around 15% of them singletons. These sequences were also reported in another study, on yellow fever vaccine responses in identical twins.

The sample taken for sequencing was CD4+ T cells sorted from blood. These receptors were collected from a woman under 30 in good health.

This rearrangement joins TRBV5-1 to TRBJ2-3; 9 nucleotides align to TRBD2. CDR3 length equals 16 residues. The ends lost 2 bases at V and 4 bases at J; junction bases unmatched: 8. In germline, CDR1 is SGHRS, CDR2 YFSETQ. The DNA for the CDR3 is TGCGCCAGCAGCTTCCACAAGACTAGCGGCTCAGATACGCAGTATTTT. This gives the protein CASSFHKTSGSDTQYF.

This clonotype was seen a few times. The V call is TRBV7-2, the J call TRBJ2-7; 10 bases line up with TRBD1. Germline CDR1 is SGHTA and CDR2 is FQGNSA. The CDR3 runs to 15 residues. V gave up 2 bases and J gave up 4 bases; unmatched junction bases: 5. Written as DNA, the CDR3 is TGTGCCAGCAGCTTACCCGGGACAGGGGAGTACGAGCAGTACTTC. It codes for CASSLPGTGEYEQYF.

The V call is TRBV4-2, the J call TRBJ2-5, with unresolved D. Germline values: CDR1 LGHNA, CDR2 YNFKEQ. The ends were cut back, 0 bases at V and 5 bases at J, with 10 bases in the middle. The CDR3 contains 14 residues. The CDR3: CASSQEGSFETQYF. CDR3 DNA: TGTGCCAGCAGCCAAGAGGGCAGCTTCGAGACCCAGTACTTC.

This chain joins TRBV3-1 and TRBJ2-3; the match to TRBD2 covers 7 bases. Germline assignment: CDR1 LGHDT and CDR2 YNNKEL (reference sequence). The CDR3 extends over 14 amino acids. After removal of 3 bases from V and 6 bases from J, the junction contained 6 bases not matched to a gene. Here the CDR3 reads CASSHANGRDTQYF. Here the CDR3 DNA reads TGTGCCAGCAGCCACGCTAACGGGAGGGATACGCAGTATTTT.

This clonotype was seen at least ten times. The chain carries TRBV24-1 and TRBJ2-1, with TRBD2 matching over 16 bases. CDR3 length: 19 residues. Germline V lookup: CDR1 KGHDR, CDR2 SFDVKD. The trim removed 3 bases at V and 4 bases at J, leaving 8 bases unmatched. The CDR3 loop reads CATSDPTGTSGRGYNEQFF. CDR3 bases: TGTGCCACCAGTGATCCGACCGGGACTAGCGGGAGGGGATACAATGAGCAGTTCTTC.

The chain employs TRBV2 and TRBJ1-2, with 8 positions matching TRBD1. V lost 4 bases, J lost 8 bases, and 3 bases stayed unmatched. Germline-derived CDR1 and CDR2 are SNHLY and FYNNEI. This CDR3 spans 12 amino acids. The CDR3 DNA follows: TGTGCCAGCAGTGGACAGGGGAGAGGCTACACCTTC. Translated, it gives CASSGQGRGYTF.

This clonotype was counted ten times or more. This chain uses TRBV6-5 with TRBJ1-3, with 7 bases lining up with TRBD1. This CDR3 comprises 14 residues. Germline assignment: CDR1 MNHEY and CDR2 SVGAGI. The junction had 2 bases not matched to a gene; V was cut back by 4 bases and J by 2 bases. For the CDR3, the DNA is TGTGCCAGCAGTTCCAGGGGGACTGGAAACACCATATATTTT. Translating it yields CASSSRGTGNTIYF.

This clonotype was observed a handful of times. The rearrangement uses TRBV18 and TRBJ2-7; the match to TRBD1 covers 7 bases. Per germline, CDR1 KGHSH and CDR2 LQKENI. The CDR3 is 13 residues long. J gave up 0 bases and V 5 bases, and 1 base lay outside the gene matches. The CDR3 DNA reads as TGTGCCAGCTCAGGGGACAGCTCCTACGAGCAGTACTTC. This translates into CASSGDSSYEQYF.

This clonotype has more than one count but fewer than ten. The chain employs TRBV4-3 and TRBJ2-3, with TRBD2 matching over 8 bases. The germline V gene has CDR1 LGHNA and CDR2 YSLEER. V shed 1 base, J shed 0 bases, and the junction held 9 bases outside the gene matches. This CDR3 spans 18 amino acids. The CDR3 DNA sequence: TGCGCCAGCAGCCAAGTGCTGAGCGGGACTAGGAGCACAGATACGCAGTATTTT. It yields the protein CASSQVLSGTRSTDTQYF.

This clonotype was found many times. V usage is TRBV5-1 and J usage is TRBJ2-1; 9 bases map to TRBD2. Looked up from germline, CDR1 is SGHRS and CDR2 is YFSETQ. The junction had 10 bases not matched to a gene; V was cut back by 6 bases and J by 6 bases. CDR3 length: 15 amino acids. The CDR3 nucleotides read TGCGCCAGCACCTACTTTAGCGGGAGTGTCAATGAGCAGTTCTTC. This codes for CASTYFSGSVNEQFF.

This clonotype was observed a handful of times. V and J are TRBV29-1 and TRBJ2-1, with 7 bases aligning to TRBD1. V lost 6 bases to trimming and J lost 3 bases; unmatched junction nucleotides: 11. Per germline, CDR1 SQVTM and CDR2 ANQGSEA. The CDR3 is 15 residues long. The CDR3 region is CSVGTFAGGYNEQFF. The CDR3 DNA reads as TGCAGCGTGGGAACGTTCGCAGGGGGCTACAATGAGCAGTTCTTC.

The J gene is TRBJ1-5, the V gene TRBV20-1; 10 nucleotides agree with TRBD1. Germline CDR1 DFQATT, CDR2 SNEGSKA (reference sequence). This CDR3 has 17 amino acids. Trimming removed 3 bases from V and 0 bases from J; junction bases left unmatched: 8. DNA for the CDR3: TGCAGTGCTAGCTTGAGGGACAGGGGCCCTAGCAATCAGCCCCAGCATTTT. Translating it yields CSASLRDRGPSNQPQHF.

This clonotype showed up just a few times. The V gene is TRBV12-3 or TRBV12-4, the J gene TRBJ2-5; 7 bases fit TRBD2. The CDR3 is 15 residues long. Losses at the gene ends were 2 bases for V and 4 bases for J; bases not matched to a gene: 7. DNA for the CDR3: TGTGCCAGCAGTTTAATGGGGGGGGGAAGAGAGACCCAGTACTTC. It specifies CASSLMGGGRETQYF.

This clonotype was detected many times. The chain is built from TRBV7-2 and TRBJ2-1; 8 bases fit TRBD2. After removal of 3 bases from V and 5 bases from J, the junction contained 6 bases not matched to a gene. The CDR3 has 15 amino acids. The germline CDR1 and CDR2 sequences are SGHTA and FQGNSA. This CDR3 reads CASSLALAVHNEQFF. The DNA for the CDR3 is TGTGCCAGCAGCTTGGCACTAGCGGTTCACAATGAGCAGTTCTTC. Full variable domain (outside the CDR3, taken from reference TRBV7-2 and TRBJ2-1): GAGVSQSPSNKVTEKGKDVELRCDPISGHTALYWYRQSLGQGLEFLIYFQGNSAPDKSGLPSDRFSAERTGGSVSTLTIQRTQQEDSAVYLCASSLALAVHNEQFFGPGTRLTVL.

This clonotype has ten or more counts. The CDR3, as DNA: TGCGCCAGCAGCTTCGACTCTCAGCAGTTCTTC. Protein product: CASSFDSQQFF. The J gene is TRBJ2-1, the V gene TRBV5-1; D gene unclear. The CDR3 runs 11 residues. Per the germline V gene, CDR1 is SGHRS and CDR2 is YFSETQ. V lost 2 bases, J lost 11 bases, and 8 bases lay in between.

CDR3 protein: CASSLRKRGGQNTGELFF. CDR3 in DNA: TGTGCCAGCAGCTTAAGGAAGCGGGGGGGACAGAACACCGGGGAGCTGTTTTTT. The V call is TRBV11-3, the J call TRBJ2-2; 10 bases are shared with TRBD2. V gave up 2 bases and J gave up 1 base; unmatched junction bases: 7. Germline lookup yields CDR1 SGHNT and CDR2 YENEEA. The CDR3 is made up of 18 amino acids.

The chain is built from TRBV28 and TRBJ2-3; 10 bases are shared with TRBD1. The V segment lost 6 bases and the J segment 2 bases; nucleotides outside the gene matches: 8. The CDR3 is made up of 16 amino acids. The V gene's germline CDR1 is MDHEN and CDR2 SYDVKM. The CDR3 here is CASSYRDRGHTDTQYF. The CDR3 DNA follows: TGTGCCAGCAGCTACCGGGACAGGGGACACACAGATACGCAGTATTTT.

This clonotype was detected only a few times. The chain employs TRBV7-2 and TRBJ2-1; 11 bases are a match to TRBD2. Germline CDR1 reads SGHTA; CDR2 reads FQGNSA. The CDR3 length is 16 residues. Unmatched junction bases numbered 6, after V lost 5 bases and J lost 3 bases. The CDR3 loop is CASSHFSGGGYNEQFF. CDR3 nucleotides: TGTGCCAGCAGCCATTTTAGCGGGGGGGGCTACAATGAGCAGTTCTTC.

The rearrangement uses TRBV6-1 and TRBJ1-4; D perhaps matches TRBD1 (6 bases). Germline V gene sequence: CDR1 MNHNS, CDR2 SASEGT. Trimming left V 4 bases short and J 4 bases short, with 10 bases between. This CDR3 is 14 amino acids long. CDR3 DNA: TGTGCCAGCAGTGGACAGGAGTTTAATGAAAAACTGTTTTTT. Residues: CASSGQEFNEKLFF.